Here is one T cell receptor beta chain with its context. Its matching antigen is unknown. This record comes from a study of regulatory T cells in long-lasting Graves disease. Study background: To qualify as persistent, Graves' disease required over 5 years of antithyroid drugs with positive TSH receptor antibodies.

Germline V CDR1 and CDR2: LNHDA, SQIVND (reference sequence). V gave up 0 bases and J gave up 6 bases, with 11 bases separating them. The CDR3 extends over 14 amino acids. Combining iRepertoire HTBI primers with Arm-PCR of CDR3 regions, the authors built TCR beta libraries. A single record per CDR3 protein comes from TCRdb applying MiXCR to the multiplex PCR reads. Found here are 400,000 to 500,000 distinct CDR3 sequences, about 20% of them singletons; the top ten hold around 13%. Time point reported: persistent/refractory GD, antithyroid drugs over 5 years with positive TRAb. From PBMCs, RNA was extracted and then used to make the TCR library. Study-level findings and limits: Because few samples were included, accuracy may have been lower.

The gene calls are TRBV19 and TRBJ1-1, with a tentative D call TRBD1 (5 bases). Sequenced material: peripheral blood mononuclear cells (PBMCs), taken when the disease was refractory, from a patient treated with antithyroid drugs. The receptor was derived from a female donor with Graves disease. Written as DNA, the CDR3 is TGTGCCAGTAGTATAGATCAGGGTACCGCTGAAGCTTTCTTT. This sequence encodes CASSIDQGTAEAFF.